This paragraph covers one T cell receptor (beta chain) sequence. Its antigen is as yet unknown. Researchers divided each subset's genomic DNA evenly across several immunoSEQ plates. Sequenced by immunoSEQ multiplex PCR; TCRdb stores in-frame clones only, minus some. This table has around 450,000 clones, more than 75% appearing once. The CDR3 runs 12 residues. CDR1 is SGHVS and CDR2 is FQNEAQ in the germline V gene. V dropped 5 bases and J dropped 10; count of bases not matched to a gene: 4. This entry belongs to a study of shared clonotypes between healthy human individuals. For genomic DNA, unsorted samples relied on around 81 million PBMCs. Findings and caveats of the study: Only blood was sampled; tissue repertoires likely differ.

The TCR sequence derives from a woman in her 40s in good health. Some clones in this sample may be carry-over from other donors' samples. This chain connects TRBV7-8 to TRBJ2-2; 7 nucleotides line up with TRBD2. The sequenced sample consisted of PBMCs. The CDR3 is CASSQGLQELFF. The CDR3 nucleotides are TGTGCCAGCAGCCAGGGACTACAGGAGCTGTTTTTT. Drawing the rest from reference TRBV7-8 and TRBJ2-2, the complete variable domain is GAGVSQSPRYKVAKRGQDVALRCDPISGHVSLFWYQQALGQGPEFLTYFQNEAQLDKSGLPSDRFFAERPEGSVSTLKIQRTQQEDSAVYLCASSQGLQELFFGEGSRLTVL.